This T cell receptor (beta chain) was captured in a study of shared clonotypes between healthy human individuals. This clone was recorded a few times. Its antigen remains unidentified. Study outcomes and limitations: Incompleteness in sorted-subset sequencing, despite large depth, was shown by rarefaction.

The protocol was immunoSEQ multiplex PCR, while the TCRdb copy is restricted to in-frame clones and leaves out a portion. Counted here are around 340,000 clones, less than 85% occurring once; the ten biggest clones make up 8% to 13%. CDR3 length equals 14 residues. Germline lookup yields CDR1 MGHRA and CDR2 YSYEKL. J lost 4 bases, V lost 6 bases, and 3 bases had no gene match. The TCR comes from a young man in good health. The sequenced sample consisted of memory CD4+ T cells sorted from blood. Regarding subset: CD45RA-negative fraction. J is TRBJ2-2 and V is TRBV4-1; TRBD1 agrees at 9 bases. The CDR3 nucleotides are TGCGCCAGCAGGAGACAGGGGGTCACCGGGGAGCTGTTTTTT. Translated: CASRRQGVTGELFF.